The TCR beta chain described here comes from a study of blood T cell repertoires in COVID-19. The table came from immunoSEQ multiplex PCR; TCRdb's copy has only in-frame clones and leaves some out. The table lists tens of thousands of clones, approximately 89% of them singletons. The CDR3 runs 17 residues. Germline-derived CDR1 and CDR2 are SGHRS and YFSETQ. The trim removed 5 bases at V and 5 bases at J, leaving 11 bases unmatched. Sequenced: peripheral blood. This receptor was identified in a man in his fifties or sixties with active or convalescent COVID-19. The chain links TRBV5-1 to TRBJ2-5, with 14 bases lining up with TRBD2. DNA of the CDR3: TGCGCCAGCAGTCGCACCGGGACTAGCGGGGGAGGGGAGACCCAGTACTTC. Translating gives CASSRTGTSGGGETQYF.